This T cell receptor (beta chain) was recorded in a study of PD-1 blockade in classical Hodgkin lymphoma. The time point was: cycle 4 day 1 (C4D1), after 5 to 7 weeks of nivolumab. Every patient had relapsed following autologous stem cell transplantation, and cohorts differed in brentuximab vedotin exposure. CDR1 and CDR2 from the germline V gene are KGHSH and LQKENI. CDR3 length equals 13 residues. V was trimmed by 3 bases and J by 4 bases, leaving 7 bases between them. Data came from immunoSEQ multiplex PCR; TCRdb stores just in-frame clones and leaves some out. The sample shows about 24,000 clones, around three quarters of them seen only once.

This chain links TRBV18 with TRBJ2-1; D remains ambiguous. The receptor comes from a human donor with classical Hodgkin lymphoma. Here the sequenced sample was peripheral blood mononuclear cells (PBMCs), taken before the fourth cycle of nivolumab. The CDR3 DNA reads TGTGCCAGCTCACCGGATCTATACAATGAGCAGTTCTTC. Protein: CASSPDLYNEQFF.